This T cell receptor beta chain was sequenced in a study of cytomegalovirus exposure and HLA in healthy donors. Germline CDR1 and CDR2: KGHSH and LQKENI. With V trimmed by 3 bases and J by 4 bases, 4 bases remained unmatched. This CDR3 region has 17 residues. A multiplex PCR was run with 60 Vbeta primers and 13 Jbeta primers. TCRdb's table, derived via immunoSEQ multiplex PCR, lists solely in-frame clones and lacks some. The sample records around 170,000 clones, approximately 80% being singletons. This chain connects TRBV18 to TRBJ2-2; 14 nucleotides agree with TRBD2. Sequenced: PBMCs. This sequence originates from a girl aged 5 to 17 in good health and CMV-seropositive. The DNA of the CDR3 is TGTGCCAGCTCACCCGGGACTAGCGGGAGCATCACCGGGGAGCTGTTTTTT. The encoded protein is CASSPGTSGSITGELFF.